The following is a T cell receptor beta chain sequence with its context. The data originate from a study of blood T cell repertoires in COVID-19. Measured with immunoSEQ multiplex PCR; TCRdb has only the in-frame clones, and not every one. Here the sample spans 280,000 or so clones, around 88% being singletons. CDR1 and CDR2 (germline): MNHEY, SVGAGI. This CDR3 contains 14 residues. Trimming took off 2 bases at V and 1 base at J, with 7 bases between the two ends. This clonotype originated in a woman between 40 and 50 years old who had recovered from COVID-19. Sequencing was carried out using PBMCs or T cells enriched from blood (not recorded which). The gene calls are TRBV6-5 and TRBJ2-3, with D possibly being TRBD1 (5 bases). CDR3 protein: CASSYQGGTDTQYF. The CDR3 DNA sequence: TGTGCCAGCAGTTACCAAGGGGGCACAGATACGCAGTATTTT.